The present TCR beta chain was sequenced within a study of blood T cell repertoires in COVID-19. About the study: Samples taken during acute and convalescent COVID-19 were collected in the United States, Italy and Spain.

Methods used by the authors: Researchers report that nucleated cell counts were estimated from reference gene primer amplification. Sequencing was performed with immunoSEQ multiplex PCR; in TCRdb, only in-frame clones are kept and a portion is missing. The DNA was the basis for D and trimming; V, J and clone size are from that table. The table has about 280,000 clones, 70% to 90% seen once. The length of the CDR3 is 14 residues. Germline loops: CDR1 MNHEY, CDR2 SVGAGI. Trimming removed 0 bases at V and 6 bases at J, with 11 bases between. This clonotype was obtained from a woman aged 25 to 39 who had recovered from COVID-19. The V and J genes are TRBV6-5 and TRBJ1-2, with D perhaps matching TRBD1 (5 bases). Sequenced material: peripheral blood. In DNA, the CDR3 is TGTGCCAGCAGTTACTCGATGGGGGGGGATGGCTACACCTTC. This codes for CASSYSMGGDGYTF.